The 5 T cell receptor beta chains in this list originate from one sample, sequenced in a study of cytomegalovirus exposure and HLA in healthy donors. It was with 60 Vbeta and 13 Jbeta primers that the PCR ran. This table comes from immunoSEQ multiplex PCR, and its TCRdb copy is limited to in-frame clones, with some not included. Of 150,000 to 200,000 clones listed, approximately 80% are singletons. Sequencing was done on a sample of PBMCs. Receptors were obtained from a woman between 40 and 50 years old in good health and CMV-seronegative.

This clone was seen a handful of times. V usage is TRBV6-1 and J usage is TRBJ1-1; D is uncertain. Per germline, CDR1 MNHNS and CDR2 SASEGT. V lost 2 bases and J 3 bases, leaving 10 bases between the germline ends. This CDR3 spans 14 amino acids. The CDR3 bases are TGTGCCAGCAGTGAACAGGCCACGTACACTGAAGCTTTCTTT. Translating gives CASSEQATYTEAFF.

A few counts support this clone. The chain joins TRBV7-6 to TRBJ1-2; D is perhaps TRBD1 (5 bases). V was clipped by 1 base and J by 7 bases, with 10 bases between them. The germline V gene encodes CDR1 SGHVS and CDR2 FNYEAQ. The CDR3 covers 13 residues. CDR3 region: CASSLEGRGGYTF. As DNA, the CDR3 is TGTGCCAGCAGCTTAGAGGGGCGAGGTGGCTACACCTTC.

V usage is TRBV6-6 and J usage is TRBJ1-5; D perhaps matches TRBD1 (6 bases). The length of the CDR3 is 15 residues. The V and J ends lost 0 bases and 1 base respectively, with 7 bases between them. CDR1 and CDR2 from the germline V gene are MNHNY and SVGAGI (reference sequence). DNA of the CDR3: TGTGCCAGCAGTTACTCGGGACAAAGCAATCAGCCCCAGCATTTT. Residues: CASSYSGQSNQPQHF.

The chain carries TRBV7-9 and TRBJ1-1; 8 nucleotides align to TRBD1. The CDR3 runs 13 residues. The ends lost 7 bases at V and 1 base at J; junction bases unmatched: 2. Per the germline V gene, CDR1 is SEHNR and CDR2 is FQNEAQ (reference sequence). CDR3 in amino acids: CASKDRGNTEAFF. CDR3 sequence (DNA): TGTGCCAGCAAAGACAGGGGGAACACTGAAGCTTTCTTT.

The rearrangement links TRBV27 to TRBJ2-3; TRBD2 might be the D (5 bases). CDR3 length: 12 amino acids. Trimming shortened V by 10 bases and J by 5 bases, and 13 bases separated the two germline ends. CDR1 is MNHEY and CDR2 is SMNVEV in the germline V gene (reference sequence). Here the CDR3 DNA reads TGTGCCACAAAGGGAGTCGTAGATACGCAGTATTTT. It encodes CATKGVVDTQYF.